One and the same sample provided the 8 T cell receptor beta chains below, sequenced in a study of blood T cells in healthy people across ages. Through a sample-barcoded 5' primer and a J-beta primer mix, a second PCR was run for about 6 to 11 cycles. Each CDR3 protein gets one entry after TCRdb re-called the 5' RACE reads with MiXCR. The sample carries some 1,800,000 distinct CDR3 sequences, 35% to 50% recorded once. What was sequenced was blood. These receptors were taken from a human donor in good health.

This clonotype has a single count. This CDR3 reads CASSQSRGLHNEQFF. CDR3 bases: TGTGCCAGCAGCCAATCCAGGGGGCTTCACAATGAGCAGTTCTTC. The gene calls are TRBV3-1 and TRBJ2-1; 8 nucleotides align to TRBD1. V shed 2 bases, J shed 5 bases, and the junction held 5 bases outside the gene matches. This CDR3 comprises 15 residues. CDR1 is LGHDT, CDR2 YNNKEL, per germline (reference sequence).

The CDR3 DNA is TGTGCCAGCAGCTTAGAGGGCGGGGGGTCTACCTACGAGCAGTACTTC. Translated, it gives CASSLEGGGSTYEQYF. The chain uses TRBV7-9 and TRBJ2-7; 8 bases line up with TRBD2. This CDR3 is 16 amino acids long. Germline CDR1 reads SEHNR; CDR2 reads FQNEAQ (reference sequence). J gave up 2 bases and V 1 base, and 7 bases lay outside the gene matches.

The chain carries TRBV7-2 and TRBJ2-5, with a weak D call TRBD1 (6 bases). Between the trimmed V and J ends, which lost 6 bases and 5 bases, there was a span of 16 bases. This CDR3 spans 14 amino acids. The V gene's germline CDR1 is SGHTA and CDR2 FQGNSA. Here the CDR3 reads CASRPGPTGETQYF. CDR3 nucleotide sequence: TGTGCCAGCAGACCGGGACCCACAGGGGAGACCCAGTACTTC.

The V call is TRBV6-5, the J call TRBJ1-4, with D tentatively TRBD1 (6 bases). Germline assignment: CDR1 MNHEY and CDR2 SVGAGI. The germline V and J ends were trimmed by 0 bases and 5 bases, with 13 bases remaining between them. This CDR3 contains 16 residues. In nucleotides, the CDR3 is TGTGCCAGCAGTTACTCTCGGGACACGAGAAATGAAAAACTGTTTTTT. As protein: CASSYSRDTRNEKLFF.

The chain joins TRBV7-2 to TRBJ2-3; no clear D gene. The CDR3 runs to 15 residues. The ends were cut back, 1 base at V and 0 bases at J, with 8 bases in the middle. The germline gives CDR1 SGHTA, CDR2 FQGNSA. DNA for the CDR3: TGTGCCAGCAGCTTAGAGGTCAGGAGCACAGATACGCAGTATTTT. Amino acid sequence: CASSLEVRSTDTQYF.

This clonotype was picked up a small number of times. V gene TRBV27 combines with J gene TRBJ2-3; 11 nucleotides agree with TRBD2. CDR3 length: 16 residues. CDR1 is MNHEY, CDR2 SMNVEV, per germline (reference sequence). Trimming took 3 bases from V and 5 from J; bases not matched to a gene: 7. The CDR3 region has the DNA TGTGCCAGCAGTTTGGTGACTAGCGGGGAGTTAGATACGCAGTATTTT. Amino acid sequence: CASSLVTSGELDTQYF.

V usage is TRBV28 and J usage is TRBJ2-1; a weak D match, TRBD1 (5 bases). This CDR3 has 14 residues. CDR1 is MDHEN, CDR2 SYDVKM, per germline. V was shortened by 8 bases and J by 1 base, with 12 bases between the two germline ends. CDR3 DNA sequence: TGTGCCAGCGTTCGTGGGGCGTCCTACAATGAGCAGTTCTTC. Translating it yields CASVRGASYNEQFF.

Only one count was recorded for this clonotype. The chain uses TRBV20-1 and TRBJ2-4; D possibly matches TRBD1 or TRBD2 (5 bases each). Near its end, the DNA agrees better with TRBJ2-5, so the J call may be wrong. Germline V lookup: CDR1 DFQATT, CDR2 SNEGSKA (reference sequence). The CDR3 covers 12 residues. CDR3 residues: CSPRDHEETQYF. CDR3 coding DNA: TGCAGCCCCCGGGACCACGAAGAGACCCAGTACTTC.